These 17 T cell receptor beta chains were all obtained from the same sample, sequenced in a study of T cells in Graves' hyperthyroidism and ophthalmopathy. It was RNA transcripts that yielded the amplified TCR beta CDR3 regions. The HTBI set primed first-round TCR CDR3 RT-PCR. MiXCR, applied by TCRdb to the multiplex PCR reads, yields one record per CDR3 protein. This sample has roughly 710,000 distinct CDR3 sequences, with roughly a third found just once. The sequenced sample consisted of blood. These receptors originate from a middle-aged woman with Graves' hyperthyroidism.

Ten or more counts support this clonotype. The chain is built from TRBV6-1 and TRBJ1-5; D gene ambiguous. V shed 6 bases and J shed 3 bases, with 6 bases lying between them. CDR1 is MNHNS and CDR2 is SASEGT in the germline V gene. This CDR3 spans 12 amino acids. CDR3 sequence: CASRRINQPQHF. CDR3 DNA sequence: TGTGCCAGCAGACGGATCAATCAGCCCCAGCATTTT.

On this clonotype: One end of the junction is discordant with germline, which a read error may explain. V gene TRBV10-3 combines with J gene TRBJ1-6, with D hard to call. The CDR3 spans 15 residues. Germline-derived CDR1 and CDR2 are ENHRY and SYGVKD. For the CDR3, the DNA is TGTGCCAGCAGTTCAAGTGGCTCCTATAATTCACCCCTCCACTTT. Protein product: CASSSSGSYNSPLHF.

The table lists this clonotype with a few counts. J is TRBJ1-1 and V is TRBV19; D is unclear. The CDR3 consists of 15 residues. Trimming pared 4 bases from V and 0 bases from J, leaving 12 bases between. The germline V gene has CDR1 LNHDA and CDR2 SQIVND (reference sequence). In nucleotides, the CDR3 is TGTGCCAGTAGTAAGGAGAAGTTCATGAACACTGAAGCTTTCTTT. Amino acid sequence: CASSKEKFMNTEAFF.

This clonotype occurred many times. The chain recombines TRBV9 with TRBJ2-5; D is uncertain. CDR3 length: 14 residues. Germline lookup yields CDR1 SGDLS and CDR2 YYNGEE. The ends were cut back, 0 bases at V and 1 base at J, with 7 bases in the middle. The CDR3, as DNA: TGTGCCAGCAGCGTAGATGGTAGCCAAGAGACCCAGTACTTC. Translated, it gives CASSVDGSQETQYF.

A few counts support this clonotype. The chain combines TRBV29-1 with TRBJ1-2, with D possibly TRBD1 on 5 matching bases. In germline, CDR1 is SQVTM, CDR2 ANQGSEA. The CDR3 contains 12 residues. V dropped 7 bases and J dropped 10 bases, with 19 bases sitting between them. CDR3 sequence reads: CSETTGTDDYTF. The CDR3 nucleotides read TGCAGCGAGACCACAGGAACTGATGACTACACCTTC.

The V call is TRBV19, the J call TRBJ2-7, with D maybe TRBD2 (6 bases). Germline V lookup: CDR1 LNHDA, CDR2 SQIVND (reference sequence). Trimming took off 8 bases at V and 4 bases at J, with 15 bases between the two ends. The CDR3 sequence is 13 residues long. CDR3 bases: TGTGCCAGTGGTTCCCGGGAGACTTACGAGCAGTACTTC. This sequence encodes CASGSRETYEQYF.

As concerns this clonotype: A read error may explain this, as a much larger clone is one base away. The rearrangement links TRBV2 to TRBJ2-7, with 12 bases fitting TRBD2. CDR1 SNHLY and CDR2 FYNNEI come from the germline V gene. V lost 5 bases to trimming and J lost 7 bases; unmatched junction nucleotides: 6. The CDR3 runs to 14 residues. The CDR3 loop reads CASSPALAGGEQYF. DNA for the CDR3: TGTGCCAGCAGTCCTGCACTAGCGGGAGGAGAGCAGTACTTC.

The sample holds many counts of this clonotype. The V call is TRBV7-2, the J call TRBJ1-3; D gene ambiguous. V lost 4 bases and J 4 bases, leaving 14 bases between the germline ends. Germline V gene sequence: CDR1 SGHTA, CDR2 FQGNSA. The CDR3 has 15 residues. The CDR3 region is CASSSGGLWGNTIYF. CDR3 DNA sequence: TGTGCCAGCAGCTCGGGTGGGCTGTGGGGAAACACCATATATTTT.

The rearrangement links TRBV7-9 to TRBJ2-2; 8 bases are a match to TRBD1. CDR3 size: 16 residues. Per germline, CDR1 SEHNR and CDR2 FQNEAQ (reference sequence). Losses at the gene ends were 4 bases for V and 6 bases for J; bases not matched to a gene: 10. Written as DNA, the CDR3 is TGTGCCAGCAGCTATACCGGACAGGGACGGTCCGGGGAGCTGTTTTTT. It codes for CASSYTGQGRSGELFF.

The rearrangement uses TRBV4-2 and TRBJ1-6; 7 bases are shared with TRBD1. V dropped 0 bases and J dropped 9; count of bases not matched to a gene: 11. Germline loops: CDR1 LGHNA, CDR2 YNFKEQ. There are 17 residues in the CDR3. Written as DNA, the CDR3 is TGTGCCAGCAGCCAAGAGGGCACAGGGGATTCCTCTTCACCCCTCCACTTT. This gives the protein CASSQEGTGDSSSPLHF.

Remarks on this clonotype: A much bigger clone sits one base away, suggesting this may be a read error. J is TRBJ1-3 and V is TRBV6-5; D gene uncertain. There are 14 residues in the CDR3. The germline gives CDR1 MNHEY, CDR2 SVGAGI. CDR3 coding DNA: TGTGCCAGCAGTTACTCGCACTCTGGAAACACCGTATATTTT. Translating it yields CASSYSHSGNTVYF.

The rearrangement joins TRBV2 to TRBJ1-5; D is unresolved. The CDR3 is 15 residues long. V was cut by 5 bases and J by 0 bases, with 11 bases left in between. Germline V gene lookup returns CDR1 SNHLY and CDR2 FYNNEI. The CDR3, as DNA: TGTGCCAGCAGTCTTTCAGAGTATAGCAATCAGCCCCAGCATTTT. Its protein is CASSLSEYSNQPQHF.

On this clonotype: No DNA is shown, since the ends of the CDR3 on it are uncertain; the CDR3 is the one TCRdb lists. CDR3 amino acids: CASSIYLCSVGTALGGYTF. V and J are TRBV11-2 and TRBJ1-2; TRBD1, the D gene given by the table, was not confirmed from the DNA. The CDR3 is 19 amino acids long, termini counted. CDR1 is SGHAT and CDR2 is FQNNGV in the germline V gene.

This clonotype was seen many times. The J gene is TRBJ2-7, the V gene TRBV2; 9 bases fit TRBD1. The CDR3 length is 14 residues. J lost 3 bases, V lost 8 bases, and 8 bases had no gene match. The germline gives CDR1 SNHLY, CDR2 FYNNEI. This chain's CDR3 is CASVSPGQGYEQYF. Here the CDR3 DNA reads TGTGCCAGCGTCTCTCCGGGACAGGGCTACGAGCAGTACTTC.

The chain is built from TRBV5-6 and TRBJ1-3, with D unclear. The germline CDR1 and CDR2 sequences are SGHDT and YYEEEE. The CDR3 has 16 residues. V was shortened by 7 bases and J by 0 bases, with 17 bases between the two germline ends. CDR3 in amino acids: CASSPTGLSSGNTIYF. CDR3 DNA: TGTGCCAGCTCACCAACTGGTCTCTCCTCTGGAAACACCATATATTTT.

V and J are TRBV6-2 or TRBV6-3 and TRBJ1-2, with D uncertain. V was trimmed by 0 bases and J by 8 bases, leaving 10 bases between them. Germline values: CDR1 MNHEY, CDR2 SVGEGT. The CDR3 consists of 13 residues. The CDR3 DNA sequence: TGTGCCAGCAGTTACTCGGGCGAGGCAGGCTACACCTTC. It codes for CASSYSGEAGYTF.

There are a few counts of this clonotype. The V and J genes are TRBV4-3 and TRBJ1-5; possible D gene TRBD1, 5 bases. V was pared by 3 bases and J by 5 bases, with 17 bases between. The V gene's germline CDR1 is LGHNA and CDR2 YSLEER. The CDR3 runs to 16 residues. The CDR3: CASSQAGHGSDQPQHF. CDR3 in DNA: TGCGCCAGCAGCCAGGCCGGACATGGCAGCGATCAGCCCCAGCATTTT.